Described below is a single TCR beta chain sequence and its context. The antigen is undetermined. This sample is drawn from a study of T cell responses to AZD1222 COVID-19 vaccine. Study conclusions and caveats: Clonal diversity was possibly underestimated, and white British individuals and females predominated among donors. Spike-specific TCRs gained breadth and depth after people received two AZD1222 doses.

The method was immunoSEQ multiplex PCR; TCRdb's version includes in-frame clones alone and lacks a portion of them. The sample has about 150,000 clones; about 90% are singletons. The V segment lost 6 bases and the J segment 2 bases; nucleotides outside the gene matches: 8. CDR1 is MDHEN and CDR2 is SYDVKM in the germline V gene. The CDR3 consists of 15 residues. The J gene is TRBJ2-5, the V gene TRBV28, with 8 bases fitting TRBD2. This receptor was taken from an adult who received the MenACWY meningococcal vaccine as a control. This specimen consisted of peripheral blood, obtained 28 days after the second dose of the MenACWY control vaccine. The CDR3 DNA is TGTGCCAGCAGCACGACTAGCGCTCCACAAGAGACCCAGTACTTC. Translation: CASSTTSAPQETQYF.